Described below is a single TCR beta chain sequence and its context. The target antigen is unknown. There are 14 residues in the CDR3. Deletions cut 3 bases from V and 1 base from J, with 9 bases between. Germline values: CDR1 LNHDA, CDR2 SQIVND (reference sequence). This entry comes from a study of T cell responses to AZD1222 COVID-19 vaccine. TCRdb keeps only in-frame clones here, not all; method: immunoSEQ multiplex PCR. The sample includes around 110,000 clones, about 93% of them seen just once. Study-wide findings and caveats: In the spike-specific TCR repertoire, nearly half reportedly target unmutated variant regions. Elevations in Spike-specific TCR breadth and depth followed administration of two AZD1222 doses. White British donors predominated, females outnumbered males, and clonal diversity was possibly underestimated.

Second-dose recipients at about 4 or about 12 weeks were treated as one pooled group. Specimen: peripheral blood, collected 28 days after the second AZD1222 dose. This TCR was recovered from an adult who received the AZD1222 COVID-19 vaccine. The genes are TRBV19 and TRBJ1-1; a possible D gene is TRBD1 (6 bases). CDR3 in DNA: TGTGCCAGTAGTATTGGGGGCGAGAACACTGAAGCTTTCTTT. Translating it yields CASSIGGENTEAFF.